This T cell receptor (beta chain) was identified in a study of identifying expanded T cells in peripheral blood. As for this clone: As yet, its antigen is unknown.

During the collection period, no donor immune events like infections were recorded. Whole-study results and caveats: Technical replicates showed approximately 1.2 changed clones; approximately 2 weeks about 16.4; four weeks 19. Clone count variance between roughly 2-week samples rose with total template count.

The germline gives CDR1 SNHLY, CDR2 FYNNEI. This CDR3 has 14 amino acids. V lost 3 bases and J 2 bases, leaving 10 bases between the germline ends. The repertoire was sequenced with immunoSEQ multiplex PCR; TCRdb's copy has only in-frame clones and lacks some. The profile shows 100,000 or so clones, roughly nine tenths of them singletons. What was sequenced was blood. V and J are TRBV2 and TRBJ2-5, with D unresolved. The TCR sequence derives from a person aged 18 to 75 in good health. CDR3 in amino acids: CASSEDEPQETQYF. CDR3 in DNA: TGTGCCAGCAGTGAGGACGAGCCGCAAGAGACCCAGTACTTC.